This T cell receptor (beta chain) came from a study of patients and donors after allogeneic stem cell transplantation. TCRdb used MiXCR to reprocess the RT-PCR reads, holding one entry per CDR3 protein. The table records hundreds of thousands of distinct CDR3 sequences, 16% of them present only once. The CDR3 spans 16 residues. The V gene end was trimmed by 6 bases and the J gene end by 3 bases; junction bases not matched to a gene: 10. This clonotype originated in a human donor who was either an allogeneic HSCT recipient or a stem cell or donor lymphocyte infusion donor (not recorded which). It is not recorded whose cells these are; they may come from a transplant donor. The sequenced material came from blood, either unsorted or a sorted T cell fraction (not recorded which). The chain is built from TRBV12-3 or TRBV12-4 and TRBJ2-1, with 8 nucleotides matching TRBD2. CDR3 protein: CASSYPSGGIYNEQFF. The CDR3 DNA reads as TGTGCCAGCAGCTACCCTTCGGGGGGGATCTACAATGAGCAGTTCTTC.